This TCR beta chain was profiled in a study of blood T cell repertoires in COVID-19. Study context: Sites in the United States, Italy and Spain provided acute and convalescent COVID-19 samples.

Trimming took off 3 bases at V and 2 bases at J, with 13 bases between the two ends. The CDR3 is 15 residues long. Germline CDR1 SGHNT, CDR2 YENEEA. Original analysis: Amplifying reference gene primers gave estimates of nucleated cell counts. Sequencing used immunoSEQ multiplex PCR; TCRdb keeps in-frame clones, though not all of them. Clone size and the V and J calls come from that table; the DNA yielded D and trimming. The data contain about 130,000 clones, about 77% of them seen just once; the ten biggest clones take up roughly 20%. The TCR comes from a man older than 75 with acute or convalescent COVID-19. Source material: peripheral blood. The chain couples TRBV11-3 to TRBJ2-5, with D perhaps TRBD2 (6 bases). The CDR3 DNA follows: TGTGCCAGCAGCTTGAGAGCGGGTCCACAAGAGACCCAGTACTTC. Protein product: CASSLRAGPQETQYF. Using reference TRBV11-3 and TRBJ2-5 for the parts outside the CDR3, the full variable domain is EAGVVQSPRYKIIEKKQPVAFWCNPISGHNTLYWYLQNLGQGPELLIRYENEEAVDDSQLPKDRFSAERLKGVDSTLKIQPAELGDSAVYLCASSLRAGPQETQYFGPGTRLLVL.